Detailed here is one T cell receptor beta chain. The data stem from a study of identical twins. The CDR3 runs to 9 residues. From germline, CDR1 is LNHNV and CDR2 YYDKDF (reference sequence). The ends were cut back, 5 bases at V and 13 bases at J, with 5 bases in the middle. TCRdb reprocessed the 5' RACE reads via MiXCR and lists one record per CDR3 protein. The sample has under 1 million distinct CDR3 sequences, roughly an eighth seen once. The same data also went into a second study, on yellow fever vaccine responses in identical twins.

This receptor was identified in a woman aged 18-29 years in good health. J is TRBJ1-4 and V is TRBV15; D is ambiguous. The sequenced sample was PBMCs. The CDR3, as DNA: TGTGCCACCAGCGGGAGACTGTTTTTT. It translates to CATSGRLFF.